This paragraph reports one T cell receptor (beta chain). The antigen is not known. The sample originates from a study of blood T cells in healthy people across ages. The CDR3 totals 14 residues. Germline V lookup: CDR1 DFQATT, CDR2 SNEGSKA (reference sequence). V trimming: 5 bases; J trimming: 11 bases; junction bases outside the gene matches: 15. Study findings and constraints: What prevented conclusive comparison of naive and antigen-experienced cells was that PBMCs were unsorted. Relative to aged donors, long-lived donors carried more naive CD4+ cells and displayed higher diversity.

Then a second PCR, running roughly 7 to 11 cycles, was carried out with a sample-barcoded 5' primer and a J-beta primer mix. MiXCR, run by TCRdb on the 5' RACE reads, gives a single entry per CDR3 protein. The data show about 2 million distinct CDR3 sequences, approximately 50% seen once. The V gene is TRBV20-1, the J gene TRBJ1-5; 7 nucleotides align to TRBD1. What was sequenced was blood. This TCR was sampled from a woman aged 40 to 50 in good health. The CDR3 region is CSARTGTPEETQHF. The CDR3 DNA reads TGCAGTGCTCGGACAGGCACCCCCGAGGAGACCCAGCATTTT.